This entry lists 23 T cell receptor beta chains sequenced from one sample in a study of blood T cell repertoires in COVID-19. Assay used: immunoSEQ multiplex PCR; TCRdb lists only in-frame clones, some missing. The data contain 180,000 or so clones, 85% of them singletons. What was sequenced was peripheral blood. The receptor set was obtained from a person aged 70 to 85 with COVID-19, enrolled during active disease.

The rearrangement uses TRBV7-7 and TRBJ2-3; D gene ambiguous. The CDR3 runs to 13 residues. V lost 3 bases and J lost 2, with 6 bases in between. CDR1 SSHAT and CDR2 FNYEAQ come from the germline V gene (reference sequence). The CDR3 DNA follows: TGTGCCAGCAGCTTCGACTTCACAGATACGCAGTATTTT. Translating gives CASSFDFTDTQYF.

The chain carries TRBV5-1 and TRBJ2-2; weak D call: TRBD1 (5 bases). This CDR3 comprises 15 residues. From germline, CDR1 is SGHRS and CDR2 YFSETQ. The V end was cut by 0 bases, the J end by 5 bases, with 11 bases between. The CDR3 here is CASSLGTQGTGELFF. In DNA form, the CDR3 reads TGCGCCAGCAGCTTGGGGACCCAGGGAACCGGGGAGCTGTTTTTT.

The chain has TRBV30 and TRBJ2-5, with 7 bases that match TRBD1. V shed 8 bases, J shed 5 bases, and the junction held 8 bases outside the gene matches. Per the germline V gene, CDR1 is GTSNPN and CDR2 is SVGIG (reference sequence). This CDR3 region has 12 residues. CDR3: CAVQGGMETQYF. As DNA, the CDR3 is TGTGCCGTTCAAGGGGGCATGGAGACCCAGTACTTC.

The CDR3 protein is CASFGPRDRVPSFYGYTF. The CDR3 region has the DNA TGTGCCAGTTTCGGACCACGGGACAGGGTCCCCTCATTCTATGGCTACACCTTC. This chain connects TRBV19 to TRBJ1-2, with 9 nucleotides matching TRBD1. The CDR3 sequence is 18 residues long. Germline CDR1 reads LNHDA; CDR2 reads SQIVND (reference sequence). Germline trimming cut 8 bases from V and 4 bases from J; bases unmatched to any gene: 20.

In the case of this clone: A much larger clone lies one base from this, so it may be a read error. V and J are TRBV27 and TRBJ2-7; weak D call: TRBD1 (6 bases). V was clipped by 5 bases and J by 0 bases, with 11 bases between them. There are 14 residues in the CDR3. Germline CDR1 MNHEY, CDR2 SMNVEV (reference sequence). CDR3: CASSRQGPSYEQYF. For the CDR3, the DNA is TGTGCCAGCAGTCGGCAGGGGCCCTCCTACGAGCAGTACTTC.

The chain employs TRBV7-5 and TRBJ2-4; the D call of TRBD2 is as the table states it, not checked on the DNA. TRBV7-5 is listed as a pseudogene. The CDR3 sequence is 18 residues long. The CDR3 DNA sequence: TGTGTCAGAAGCTCTCCTAGCGGGGGGACCTGGGGTGGAAACATTCAGTACTTC. Translating gives CVRSSPSGGTWGGNIQYF.

The gene calls are TRBV5-1 and TRBJ1-1; tentatively, D is TRBD1 (6 bases). Deletions cut 2 bases from V and 8 bases from J, with 13 bases between. Germline V lookup: CDR1 SGHRS, CDR2 YFSETQ. This CDR3 comprises 13 residues. Here the CDR3 reads CASSFNGGPEAFF. The CDR3 nucleotides read TGCGCCAGCAGCTTTAACGGGGGGCCGGAAGCTTTCTTT.

CDR3 DNA: TGTGCCAGCTCCAGTCACGGAGCAGGAAACACCATATATTTT. This sequence encodes CASSSHGAGNTIYF. The chain has TRBV9 and TRBJ1-3; D remains ambiguous. The CDR3 covers 14 residues. Trimming removed 7 bases from V and 4 bases from J, with 15 bases in between. Germline V gives CDR1 SGDLS, CDR2 YYNGEE.

This clone was counted a few times. This sequence joins TRBV12-1 and TRBJ1-5. TRBV12-1 is a pseudogene segment. The length of the CDR3 is 14 residues. The CDR3 DNA follows: TGTGCCACCACCCCCGGGACTGACAATCAGCCCCAGCATTTT. Translation: CATTPGTDNQPQHF.

This clone was seen a single time. J is TRBJ2-1 and V is TRBV6-4; 8 positions match TRBD1. CDR3 length equals 15 residues. Germline V gene lookup returns CDR1 MRHNA and CDR2 SNTAGT. V lost 5 bases to trimming and J lost 2 bases; unmatched junction nucleotides: 5. The CDR3 DNA sequence: TGTGCCAGCAGTATACAACAGGGGGCCTACAATGAGCAGTTCTTC. This gives the protein CASSIQQGAYNEQFF.

CDR3 in DNA: TGTGCCAGTAGTATTGGGGGCAGATTTGCTGGGTGGGTCACTGAAGCTTTCTTT. This codes for CASSIGGRFAGWVTEAFF. The gene calls are TRBV19 and TRBJ1-1, with D tentatively TRBD1 (6 bases). V lost 3 bases and J lost 4, with 24 bases in between. CDR3 length: 18 amino acids. Germline V gene lookup returns CDR1 LNHDA and CDR2 SQIVND (reference sequence).

This CDR3 reads CASSSDRALNTEAFF. DNA of the CDR3: TGCGCCAGCAGCTCAGACAGGGCCCTGAACACTGAAGCTTTCTTT. This chain joins TRBV5-1 and TRBJ1-1, with 7 bases matching TRBD1. The CDR3 runs 15 residues. Losses at the gene ends were 3 bases for V and 0 bases for J; bases not matched to a gene: 5. The germline V gene has CDR1 SGHRS and CDR2 YFSETQ.

This rearrangement joins TRBV27 to TRBJ2-3, with D perhaps TRBD1 (6 bases). CDR3 length equals 15 residues. Germline assignment: CDR1 MNHEY and CDR2 SMNVEV (reference sequence). Trimming removed 0 bases at V and 1 base at J, with 8 bases between. For the CDR3, the DNA is TGTGCCAGCAGTTTATCGGGACACCGCACAGATACGCAGTATTTT. This translates into CASSLSGHRTDTQYF.

This chain connects TRBV27 to TRBJ1-5, with a weak D call TRBD1 (6 bases). Trimming cost V 3 bases and J 0 bases, with 12 bases left between them. This CDR3 comprises 16 residues. Germline assignment: CDR1 MNHEY and CDR2 SMNVEV (reference sequence). CDR3 loop: CASSFGGRYSNQPQHF. The CDR3 region has the DNA TGTGCCAGCAGTTTTGGGGGCCGTTATAGCAATCAGCCCCAGCATTTT.

V gene TRBV18 combines with J gene TRBJ2-2; perhaps TRBD1 as D (5 bases). The V gene's germline CDR1 is KGHSH and CDR2 LQKENI. There are 17 residues in the CDR3. The V gene lost 3 bases and the J gene lost 3 bases, with 17 bases spanning the gap. The CDR3 coding sequence is TGTGCCAGCTCACCCCCTACAGGAGCCCGGGACACCGGGGAGCTGTTTTTT. Translation gives CASSPPTGARDTGELFF.

The chain links TRBV5-1 to TRBJ1-2; D is perhaps TRBD1 (6 bases). Per the germline V gene, CDR1 is SGHRS and CDR2 is YFSETQ. The germline V and J ends were trimmed by 4 bases and 4 bases, with 17 bases remaining between them. The CDR3 has 15 amino acids. This CDR3 reads CASSPNAGDGYGYTF. The CDR3 bases are TGCGCCAGCAGCCCGAACGCAGGGGACGGCTATGGCTACACCTTC.

V and J are TRBV28 and TRBJ1-3; the match to TRBD1 covers 7 bases. The CDR3 is 15 amino acids. The trim removed 5 bases at V and 7 bases at J, leaving 11 bases unmatched. Germline CDR1 and CDR2: MDHEN and SYDVKM. CDR3 amino acids: CASSPLQGYLNTIYF. In DNA, the CDR3 is TGTGCCAGCAGTCCACTACAGGGGTACTTGAACACCATATATTTT.

The CDR3 is CASSQGSLETQYF. The DNA for the CDR3 is TGCGCCAGCAGCCAGGGTAGTCTGGAGACCCAGTACTTC. The chain carries TRBV5-1 and TRBJ2-5, with a tentative D call TRBD1 (5 bases). The length of the CDR3 is 13 residues. V was pared by 4 bases and J by 5 bases, with 12 bases between. Germline V CDR1 and CDR2: SGHRS, YFSETQ.

This clone was found a few times. This sequence joins TRBV2 and TRBJ1-5; no clear D. Looked up from germline, CDR1 is SNHLY and CDR2 is FYNNEI. The V end lost 3 bases, the J end lost 2 bases, and 5 bases lay between the germline ends. The CDR3 sequence is 13 residues long. Written as DNA, the CDR3 is TGTGCCAGCAGTGATAATCGCAATCAGCCCCAGCATTTT. This codes for CASSDNRNQPQHF.

The V call is TRBV12-2, the J call TRBJ1-1; TRBD1, the D gene given by the table, was not confirmed from the DNA. TRBV12-2 has pseudogene status. CDR3 length equals 19 residues. The CDR3 protein is CASRLAGQAEKPMNTEAFF. Written as DNA, the CDR3 is TGTGCAAGTCGCTTAGCGGGACAGGCAGAAAAACCTATGAACACTGAAGCTTTCTTT.

The CDR3 protein is CATQLDQPLDYGYTF. CDR3 sequence (DNA): TGTGCCACGCAGCTAGATCAGCCCCTCGACTATGGCTACACCTTC. The chain joins TRBV28 to TRBJ1-2, with D hard to call. The ends were cut back, 10 bases at V and 3 bases at J, with 21 bases in the middle. CDR3 length: 15 amino acids. CDR1 MDHEN and CDR2 SYDVKM come from the germline V gene.

The V and J genes are TRBV12-3 or TRBV12-4 and TRBJ1-1, with 7 bases aligning to TRBD1. The trim removed 7 bases at V and 7 bases at J, leaving 9 bases unmatched. The CDR3 totals 13 residues. CDR3 coding DNA: TGTGCCAGCACCGAATCCCGGGACAGTGAAGCTTTCTTT. Translation: CASTESRDSEAFF.

This sequence joins TRBV5-1 and TRBJ1-2, with 7 bases matching TRBD1. The CDR3 runs to 15 residues. Trimming cost V 4 bases and J 3 bases; bases outside gene matches: 9. The germline V gene encodes CDR1 SGHRS and CDR2 YFSETQ. The CDR3 bases are TGCGCCAGCAGCGTCCGACAGGGTAGGGACTATGGCTACACCTTC. Translation gives CASSVRQGRDYGYTF.